This T cell receptor beta chain was identified in a study of identifying expanded T cells in peripheral blood. Study-level points and caveats: About 1.2 clones differed between technical replicates, versus approximately 16 and 20 over time.

Repertoires were generated with immunoSEQ multiplex PCR, while TCRdb's copy carries only in-frame clones and drops some. The data contain around 85,000 clones, around 90% of them singletons. About this clone: The antigen is not known.

Collection occurred without any documented infections or immune events in donors. Deletions cut 10 bases from V and 8 bases from J, with 15 bases between. This CDR3 is built from 13 residues. Germline loops: CDR1 SNHLY, CDR2 FYNNEI. Sequenced material: blood. The chain is built from TRBV2 and TRBJ1-6, with unresolved D. The sequence came from a person between 18 and 75 years old in good health. CDR3 sequence (DNA): TGTGCCACTAAAACGGACGGGGATTCACCCCTCCACTTT. This codes for CATKTDGDSPLHF.